The next 18 T cell receptor beta chains were all read from a single sample in a study of T cells in Graves' hyperthyroidism and ophthalmopathy. Amplified regions were TCR beta CDR3 sequences from RNA transcripts. In the first-round RT-PCR of the TCR CDR3, the HTBI primer set was used. MiXCR was run by TCRdb on the multiplex PCR reads, yielding one entry per CDR3 protein. The table lists about 420,000 distinct CDR3 sequences, around 16% of them singletons, with 7.5% to 8% in the top ten. Sequences were obtained from blood. These receptors were taken from a young woman with Graves' hyperthyroidism.

The chain joins TRBV20-1 to TRBJ2-1; D is perhaps TRBD2 (5 bases). There are 15 residues in the CDR3. Trimming took off 0 bases at V and 3 bases at J, with 12 bases between the two ends. Germline V lookup: CDR1 DFQATT, CDR2 SNEGSKA (reference sequence). DNA for the CDR3: TGCAGTGCTAGAGATCGTAATAGCGTCTACAATGAGCAGTTCTTC. It encodes CSARDRNSVYNEQFF.

The table lists this clonotype with a few counts. V and J are TRBV9 and TRBJ2-5; D gene ambiguous. CDR3 size: 13 residues. With 0 bases removed from V and 3 bases from J, the gap between germline ends came to 6 bases. Germline V gene sequence: CDR1 SGDLS, CDR2 YYNGEE. CDR3: CASSVDHKETQYF. The CDR3 DNA is TGTGCCAGCAGCGTAGACCACAAAGAGACCCAGTACTTC.

The sample holds a few counts of this clonotype. The rearrangement joins TRBV7-3 to TRBJ2-7; 9 nucleotides line up with TRBD2. With V trimmed by 1 base and J by 6 bases, 7 bases remained unmatched. This CDR3 is 15 amino acids long. The germline CDR1 and CDR2 sequences are SGHTA and FQGTGA. This CDR3 is CASSLMPSGKPEQYF. The CDR3 DNA follows: TGTGCCAGCAGCTTAATGCCTAGCGGGAAACCCGAGCAGTACTTC.

Many counts were recorded for this clonotype. The rearrangement uses TRBV3-1 and TRBJ2-7; a possible D gene is TRBD1 (5 bases). Trimming removed 1 base from V and 2 bases from J, with 9 bases in between. Germline V CDR1 and CDR2: LGHDT, YNNKEL (reference sequence). This CDR3 is built from 14 residues. CDR3 loop: CASSQGAGPYEQYF. In DNA form, the CDR3 reads TGTGCCAGCAGCCAAGGCGCAGGGCCCTACGAGCAGTACTTC.

A few counts support this clonotype. The chain links TRBV9 to TRBJ2-3, with no clear D. CDR1 is SGDLS and CDR2 is YYNGEE in the germline V gene. The germline V and J ends were trimmed by 0 bases and 3 bases, with 8 bases remaining between them. The CDR3 spans 14 residues. CDR3 bases: TGTGCCAGCAGCGTAGGCTCATTAACAGATACGCAGTATTTT. Translated, it gives CASSVGSLTDTQYF.

At least ten counts were recorded for this clonotype. The J gene is TRBJ1-6, the V gene TRBV11-2; D gene uncertain. With 2 bases removed from V and 9 bases from J, the gap between germline ends came to 14 bases. The CDR3 is 15 amino acids. Germline values: CDR1 SGHAT, CDR2 FQNNGV. The CDR3 DNA reads TGTGCCAGCAGCTTAAGCGACATACTGGGTTCACCCCTCCACTTT. Translated, it gives CASSLSDILGSPLHF.

This clonotype occurred once. This rearrangement joins TRBV2 to TRBJ1-5; TRBD1 matches 9 bases. Germline-derived CDR1 and CDR2 are SNHLY and FYNNEI. The V segment lost 6 bases and the J segment 5 bases; nucleotides outside the gene matches: 8. The CDR3 is 15 residues long. CDR3 coding DNA: TGTGCCAGCAGCAAGGGACAGGGCTCGCATCAGCCCCAGCATTTT. Its protein product is CASSKGQGSHQPQHF.

This clonotype was seen at least ten times. The chain uses TRBV5-1 and TRBJ1-3, with D possibly being TRBD1 (5 bases). The CDR3 spans 14 residues. Per the germline V gene, CDR1 is SGHRS and CDR2 is YFSETQ. Trimming took 0 bases from V and 8 from J, leaving 12 bases between them. CDR3 bases: TGCGCCAGCAGCTTGGGACAGCCAGTAGACACCATATATTTT. Its translation is CASSLGQPVDTIYF.

In its sample, this clonotype was seen many times. The chain combines TRBV30 with TRBJ2-1; tentative D call: TRBD2 (5 bases). The V gene's germline CDR1 is GTSNPN and CDR2 SVGIG (reference sequence). With 6 bases removed from V and 0 bases from J, the gap between germline ends came to 12 bases. This CDR3 is built from 14 residues. CDR3 loop: CACAGVISYNEQFF. In DNA form, the CDR3 reads TGTGCCTGCGCCGGGGTGATCTCCTACAATGAGCAGTTCTTC.

This clonotype was recorded at least ten times. The chain employs TRBV2 and TRBJ1-5; TRBD1 might be the D (5 bases). Germline CDR1 SNHLY, CDR2 FYNNEI. This CDR3 has 15 residues. V lost 8 bases and J lost 2, with 16 bases in between. The CDR3 DNA reads as TGTGCCAGCGTGGGGGGAGGAGGAGGCAATCAGCCCCAGCATTTT. Translated, it gives CASVGGGGGNQPQHF. Full variable domain (remainder filled in from reference TRBV2 and TRBJ1-5): EPEVTQTPSHQVTQMGQEVILRCVPISNHLYFYWYRQILGQKVEFLVSFYNNEISEKSEIFDDQFSVERPDGSNFTLKIRSTKLEDSAMYFCASVGGGGGNQPQHFGDGTRLSIL.

The table lists this clonotype with a few counts. This chain connects TRBV27 to TRBJ1-6, with D unresolved. The germline V gene has CDR1 MNHEY and CDR2 SMNVEV (reference sequence). Trimming stripped 3 bases from V and 7 bases from J, with 16 bases between. The CDR3 consists of 16 residues. The CDR3 protein is CASSFEWGFANSPLHF. CDR3 nucleotide sequence: TGTGCCAGCAGTTTCGAATGGGGTTTCGCCAATTCACCCCTCCACTTT.

Written as DNA, the CDR3 is TGTGTCGGCAGCACCAGACACCACCTTAACTATGGCTACACCTTC. Amino acid sequence: CVGSTRHHLNYGYTF. The rearrangement links TRBV5-5 to TRBJ1-2; no definite D call. The CDR3 extends over 15 amino acids. In germline, CDR1 is SGHKS, CDR2 YYEKEE (reference sequence).

This clonotype was seen only a few times. The genes are TRBV19 and TRBJ1-4; no firm D call. The CDR3 length is 12 residues. The germline V gene has CDR1 LNHDA and CDR2 SQIVND (reference sequence). V dropped 9 bases and J dropped 7 bases, with 12 bases sitting between them. CDR3 sequence reads: CARWGGCEKLFF. The DNA for the CDR3 is TGTGCCAGGTGGGGAGGGTGTGAAAAACTGTTTTTT.

This clonotype was counted many times. V and J are TRBV7-9 and TRBJ2-7; no definite D call. The V and J ends lost 1 base and 1 base respectively, with 8 bases between them. Per germline, CDR1 SEHNR and CDR2 FQNEAQ (reference sequence). The length of the CDR3 is 14 residues. CDR3 DNA: TGTGCCAGCAGCTTAGGACCCCCGTCCTACGAGCAGTACTTC. This gives the protein CASSLGPPSYEQYF.

This clonotype was seen many times. V gene TRBV2 combines with J gene TRBJ1-5; 9 nucleotides align to TRBD1. Germline CDR1 is SNHLY and CDR2 is FYNNEI. J lost 6 bases, V lost 4 bases, and 4 bases had no gene match. This CDR3 is 14 amino acids long. In DNA, the CDR3 is TGTGCCAGCAGTGTACAGGGGGCTGGTCAGCCCCAGCATTTT. Amino acid sequence: CASSVQGAGQPQHF.

This clonotype was seen at least ten times. J is TRBJ2-5 and V is TRBV13; 13 nucleotides agree with TRBD2. The CDR3 has 17 residues. J lost 2 bases, V lost 5 bases, and 8 bases had no gene match. Germline CDR1 reads PRHDT; CDR2 reads FYEKMQ (reference sequence). CDR3 sequence (DNA): TGTGCCAGCAGCCCCACTAGCGGGGGGGCCTCACAAGAGACCCAGTACTTC. Residues: CASSPTSGGASQETQYF.

In DNA, the CDR3 is TGTGCCAGCAGTTCGGTCCGGGACTACACCTTC. Amino acids: CASSSVRDYTF. This chain joins TRBV12-3 or TRBV12-4 and TRBJ1-2; no reliable D call. The CDR3 contains 11 residues. Trimming left V 4 bases short and J 10 bases short, with 10 bases between.

V and J are TRBV14 and TRBJ2-3, with D unclear. The CDR3 consists of 15 residues. Germline loops: CDR1 SGHDN, CDR2 FVKESK. V was cut by 2 bases and J by 0 bases, with 9 bases left in between. CDR3 protein: CASSQNFVSTDTQYF. The CDR3 nucleotides read TGTGCCAGCAGCCAAAACTTCGTTAGCACAGATACGCAGTATTTT.